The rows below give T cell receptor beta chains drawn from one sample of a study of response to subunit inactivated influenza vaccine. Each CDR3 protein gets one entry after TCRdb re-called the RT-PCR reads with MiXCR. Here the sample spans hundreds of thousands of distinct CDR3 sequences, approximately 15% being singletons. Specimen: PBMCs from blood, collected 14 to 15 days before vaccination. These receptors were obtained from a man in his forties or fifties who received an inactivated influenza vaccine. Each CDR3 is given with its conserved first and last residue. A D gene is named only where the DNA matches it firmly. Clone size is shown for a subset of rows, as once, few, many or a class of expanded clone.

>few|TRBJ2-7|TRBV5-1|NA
CASSLLPFQAYEQYF
TGCGCCAGCAGCTTGCTCCCTTTCCAGGCCTACGAGCAGTACTTC
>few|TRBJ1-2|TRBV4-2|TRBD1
CASSQITTGAGGYTF
TGTGCCAGCAGCCAAATAACAACAGGGGCGGGAGGCTACACCTTC
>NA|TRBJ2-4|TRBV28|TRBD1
CASSTPWTGENIQYF
TGTGCCAGCAGCACTCCCTGGACAGGGGAAAACATTCAGTACTTC
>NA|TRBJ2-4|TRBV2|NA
CASSEEVRAKNIQYF
TGTGCCAGCAGTGAAGAGGTCAGGGCAAAAAACATTCAGTACTTC
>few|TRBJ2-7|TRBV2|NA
CASSLKAEQYF
TGTGCCAGCAGTCTCAAGGCGGAGCAGTACTTC
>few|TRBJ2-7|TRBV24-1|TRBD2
CATSDPGGRGDPSYEQYF
TGTGCCACCAGTGACCCGGGGGGGCGAGGAGACCCTTCCTACGAGCAGTACTTC
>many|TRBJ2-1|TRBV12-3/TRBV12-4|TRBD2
CASSLGAGLGNEQFF
TGTGCCAGCAGTTTAGGAGCGGGACTAGGTAATGAGCAGTTCTTC
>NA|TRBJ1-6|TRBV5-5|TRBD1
CASSPVGTDNSPLHF
TGTGCCAGCAGCCCAGTCGGGACAGATAATTCACCCCTCCACTTT
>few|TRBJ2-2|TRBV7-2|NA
CASSTLGIGTGELFF
TGTGCCAGCAGTACGCTGGGGATCGGCACCGGGGAGCTGTTTTTT
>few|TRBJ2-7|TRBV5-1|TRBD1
CASSLVVRGIPYEQYF
TGCGCCAGCAGCTTGGTCGTCAGGGGGATTCCCTACGAGCAGTACTTC